This TCR beta chain is from a study of graft-versus-host responses after intestinal transplantation. Study-wide context: For approximately three years after anti-thymocyte globulin induction, all recipients took tacrolimus and steroids.

The protocol was immunoSEQ multiplex PCR, while the TCRdb copy is restricted to in-frame clones and leaves out a portion. The sample holds some 86,000 clones; around 90% are singletons and the top ten take approximately 0.28%. The CDR3 contains 14 residues. Trimming removed 3 bases at V and 8 bases at J, with 13 bases between. Germline-derived CDR1 and CDR2 are SGHNT and YENEEA. Study-wide results and caveats: GvH clones occurred in recipient marrow; some first appeared in ileum or blood. Peak circulating GvH clone levels were associated with early post-transplant HvG declines. Allograft clonal ratios (graft-versus-host to host-versus-graft) were high in patients who had graft-donor T cell macrochimerism.

This clone was seen a single time. As yet, its antigen is unknown. The clonotype originates from a human donor who was the organ donor for an intestinal transplant. The starting material was unstimulated CD4+ T cells sorted from spleen or lymph node cells, obtained before transplant. The chain has TRBV11-3 and TRBJ1-4, with D hard to call. The CDR3 sequence is CASSFPQAPEKLFF. For the CDR3, the DNA is TGTGCCAGCAGCTTTCCTCAGGCGCCAGAAAAACTGTTTTTT.